The 5 T cell receptor beta chains below come from one sample, sequenced in a study of shared clonotypes between healthy human individuals. The protocol was immunoSEQ multiplex PCR, while the TCRdb copy is restricted to in-frame clones and leaves out a portion. The data contain some 2.1 million clones, 85% to 95% of them singletons. Material: naive CD4+ T cells sorted from blood. Subset given: CD45RA+ positively selected. These receptors all come from a man aged 18 to 30 in good health.

The gene calls are TRBV15 and TRBJ1-4; TRBD1 is a possible D gene (6 bases). CDR3 length: 17 residues. The V end was cut by 0 bases, the J end by 1 base, with 12 bases between. Germline V CDR1 and CDR2: LNHNV, YYDKDF (reference sequence). The CDR3 DNA reads as TGTGCCACCAGCAGAGATTCCAGGGGCGGAACTAATGAAAAACTGTTTTTT. Translating it yields CATSRDSRGGTNEKLFF.

The chain employs TRBV11-3 and TRBJ2-5; no clear D gene. The germline V and J ends were trimmed by 4 bases and 0 bases, with 6 bases remaining between them. This CDR3 region has 13 residues. Germline V CDR1 and CDR2: SGHNT, YENEEA. The CDR3 bases are TGTGCCAGCAGCTCCGGGCACCAAGAGACCCAGTACTTC. It translates to CASSSGHQETQYF.

This rearrangement joins TRBV19 to TRBJ2-7, with D tentatively TRBD1 (6 bases). Looked up from germline, CDR1 is LNHDA and CDR2 is SQIVND (reference sequence). This CDR3 region has 14 residues. Trimming took off 2 bases at V and 2 bases at J, with 10 bases between the two ends. As DNA, the CDR3 is TGTGCCAGTAGTATAAGTACAGGGACCTACGAGCAGTACTTC. Translated, it gives CASSISTGTYEQYF.

The chain uses TRBV6-1 and TRBJ1-6, with 8 nucleotides matching TRBD1. V gave up 6 bases and J gave up 3 bases; unmatched junction bases: 4. The CDR3 length is 15 residues. The germline V gene encodes CDR1 MNHNS and CDR2 SASEGT. The CDR3 nucleotides read TGTGCCAGCAGCCCGGACAGGGACTATAATTCACCCCTCCACTTT. It specifies CASSPDRDYNSPLHF.

The chain has TRBV5-1 and TRBJ2-5; 9 nucleotides align to TRBD2. Trimming cost V 4 bases and J 1 base; bases outside gene matches: 11. The CDR3 is 17 residues long. CDR1 SGHRS and CDR2 YFSETQ come from the germline V gene. The CDR3 region has the DNA TGCGCCAGCAGCGCGGACCATAGCGGGGGAGGCCAAGAGACCCAGTACTTC. Amino acid sequence: CASSADHSGGGQETQYF.